This T cell receptor (beta chain) is from a study of cytomegalovirus exposure and HLA in healthy donors. For the study at large: HLA-typed donors were the source of approximately 85 million unique TCRs, which an early data release held. General study findings and limits: Immune exposure information comprised only CMV serostatus. Cytomegalovirus-associated TCR beta chains were listed, numbering under 200. In a later analysis, the majority of CMV-associated beta chains seemingly showed HLA restriction.

On this clone: What it recognizes is unknown.

Primers: 60 Vbeta forward and 13 Jbeta reverse. Here immunoSEQ multiplex PCR was the method, and the copy in TCRdb shows in-frame clones only, minus some. The repertoire holds 50,000 to 65,000 clones, approximately 82% seen once, with roughly 3% in the top ten. The sequence was collected from a woman between 18 and 29 years old in good health and CMV-seronegative. The source material was PBMCs.

The CDR3 DNA reads as TGTGCCAGCAGTTTCAACAGAGAGAATGAAAAACTGTTTTTT. This codes for CASSFNRENEKLFF. This rearrangement joins TRBV28 to TRBJ1-4; D is uncertain. Deletions cut 3 bases from V and 5 bases from J, with 10 bases between. Germline assignment: CDR1 MDHEN and CDR2 SYDVKM. There are 14 residues in the CDR3.